The clone carrying this T cell receptor beta chain was observed many times. Its antigen is as yet unknown. This entry is derived from a study of T cell repertoires in cytomegalovirus infection. TCRdb analysed the reads with MiXCR anew, one entry per CDR3 protein. This table has around 350,000 distinct CDR3 sequences, around a sixth appearing once. Study conclusions and caveats: HLA-C-restricted, CMV-specific TCR beta clonotypes were dominant ex vivo.

The CDR3 loop spans 15 amino acids. From germline, CDR1 is SEHNR and CDR2 FQNEAQ (reference sequence). Trimming shortened V by 4 bases and J by 1 base, and 13 bases separated the two germline ends. Sequenced sample: PBMCs. The clonotype comes from a human donor in good health (CMV status not recorded). Some clones in this sample may be carry-over from other donors' samples. V usage is TRBV7-9 and J usage is TRBJ1-1; D ambiguous. The CDR3 nucleotides are TGTGCCAGCAGCTACTTTCCCGCACGGAACACTGAAGCTTTCTTT. The encoded protein is CASSYFPARNTEAFF.